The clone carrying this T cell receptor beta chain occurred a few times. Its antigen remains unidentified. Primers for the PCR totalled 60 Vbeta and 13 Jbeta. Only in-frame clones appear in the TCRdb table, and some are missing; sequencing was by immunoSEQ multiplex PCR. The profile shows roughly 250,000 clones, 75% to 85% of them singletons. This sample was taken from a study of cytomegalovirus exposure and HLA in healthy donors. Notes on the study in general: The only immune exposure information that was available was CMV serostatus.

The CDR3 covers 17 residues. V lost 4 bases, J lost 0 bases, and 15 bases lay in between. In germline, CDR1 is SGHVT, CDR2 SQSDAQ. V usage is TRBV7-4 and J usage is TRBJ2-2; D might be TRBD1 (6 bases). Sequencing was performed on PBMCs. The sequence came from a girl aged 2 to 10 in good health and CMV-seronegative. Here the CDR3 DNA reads TGTGCCAGCAGCTCCGCAACAGGGCTCACGAACACCGGGGAGCTGTTTTTT. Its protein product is CASSSATGLTNTGELFF. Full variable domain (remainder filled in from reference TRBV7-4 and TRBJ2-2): GAGVSQSPRYKVAKRGRDVALRCDSISGHVTLYWYRQTLGQGSEVLTYSQSDAQRDKSGRPSGRFSAERPERSVSTLKIQRTEQGDSAVYLCASSSATGLTNTGELFFGEGSRLTVL.